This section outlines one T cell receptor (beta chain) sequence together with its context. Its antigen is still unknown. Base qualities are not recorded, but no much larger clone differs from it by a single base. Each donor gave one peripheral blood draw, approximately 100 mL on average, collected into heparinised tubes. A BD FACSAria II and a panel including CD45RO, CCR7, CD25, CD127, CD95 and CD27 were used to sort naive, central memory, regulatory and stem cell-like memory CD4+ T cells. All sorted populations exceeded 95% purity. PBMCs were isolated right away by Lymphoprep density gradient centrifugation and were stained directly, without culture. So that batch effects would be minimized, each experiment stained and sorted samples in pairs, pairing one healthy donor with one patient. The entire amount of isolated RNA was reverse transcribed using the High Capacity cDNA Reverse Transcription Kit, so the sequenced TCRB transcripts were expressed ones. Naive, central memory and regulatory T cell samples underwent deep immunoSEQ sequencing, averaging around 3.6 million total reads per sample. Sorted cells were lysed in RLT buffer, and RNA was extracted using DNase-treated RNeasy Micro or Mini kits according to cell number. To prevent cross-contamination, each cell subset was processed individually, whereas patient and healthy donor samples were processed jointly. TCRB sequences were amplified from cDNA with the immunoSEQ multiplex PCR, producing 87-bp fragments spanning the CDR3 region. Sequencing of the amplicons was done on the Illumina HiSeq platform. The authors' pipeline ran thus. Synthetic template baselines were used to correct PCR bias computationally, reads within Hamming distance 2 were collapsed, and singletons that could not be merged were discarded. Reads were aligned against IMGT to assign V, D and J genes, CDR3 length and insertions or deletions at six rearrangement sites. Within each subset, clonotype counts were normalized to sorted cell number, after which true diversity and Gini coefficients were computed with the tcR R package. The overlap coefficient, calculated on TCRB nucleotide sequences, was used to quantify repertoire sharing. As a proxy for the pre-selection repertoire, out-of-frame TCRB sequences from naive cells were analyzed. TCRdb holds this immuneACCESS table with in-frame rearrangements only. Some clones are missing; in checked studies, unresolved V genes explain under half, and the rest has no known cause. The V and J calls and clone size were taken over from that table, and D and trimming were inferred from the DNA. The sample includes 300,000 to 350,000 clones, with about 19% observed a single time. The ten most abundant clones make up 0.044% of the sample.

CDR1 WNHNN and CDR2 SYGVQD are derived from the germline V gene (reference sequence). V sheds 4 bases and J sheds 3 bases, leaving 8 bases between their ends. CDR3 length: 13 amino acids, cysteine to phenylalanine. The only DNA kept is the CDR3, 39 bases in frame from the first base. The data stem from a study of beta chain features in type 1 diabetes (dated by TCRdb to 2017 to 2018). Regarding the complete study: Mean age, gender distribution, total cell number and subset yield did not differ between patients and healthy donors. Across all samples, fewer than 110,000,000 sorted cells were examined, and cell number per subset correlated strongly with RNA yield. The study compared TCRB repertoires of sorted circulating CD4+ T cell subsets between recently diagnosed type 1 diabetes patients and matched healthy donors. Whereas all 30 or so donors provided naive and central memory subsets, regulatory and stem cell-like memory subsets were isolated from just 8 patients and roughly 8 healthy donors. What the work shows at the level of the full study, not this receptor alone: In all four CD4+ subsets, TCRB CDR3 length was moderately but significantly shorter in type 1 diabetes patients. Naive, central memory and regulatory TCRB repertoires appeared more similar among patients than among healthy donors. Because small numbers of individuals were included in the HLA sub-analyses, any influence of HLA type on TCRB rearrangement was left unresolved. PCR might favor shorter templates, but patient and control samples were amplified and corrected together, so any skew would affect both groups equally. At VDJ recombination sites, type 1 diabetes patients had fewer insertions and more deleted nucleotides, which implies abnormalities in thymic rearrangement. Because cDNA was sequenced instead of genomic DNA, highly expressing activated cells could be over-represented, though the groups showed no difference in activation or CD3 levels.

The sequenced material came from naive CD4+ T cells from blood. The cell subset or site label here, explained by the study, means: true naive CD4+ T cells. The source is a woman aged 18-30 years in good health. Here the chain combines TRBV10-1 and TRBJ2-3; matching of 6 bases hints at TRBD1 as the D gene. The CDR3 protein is CASSVQGTDTQYF. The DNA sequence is TGCGCCAGCAGTGTCCAGGGGACAGATACGCAGTATTTT.